This T cell receptor beta chain was retrieved from a study of CXCR3-negative and CXCR3-positive naive CD8 T cells. Overall study results and limits: When CXCR3-positive naive cells were set against CXCR3-negative naive cells, the former had more hydrophobic TRB CDR3s. Memory, not naive, CXCR3-negative and CXCR3-positive cells differed in TRBV-TRBJ usage.

With regard to this clonotype: Antigen: not known.

CDR3 size: 12 residues. 5' RACE that incorporated UMI labels was used to prepare the TRB cDNA libraries. TCRdb re-called the 5' RACE reads and catalogs CDR3 proteins one per entry, DNA excluded. The sample table includes 90,000 to 150,000 distinct CDR3 sequences. The rearrangement links TRBV12-3 or TRBV12-4 to TRBJ2-7. The sequence came from a human donor in good health. Some clones in this sample may be carry-over from other donors' samples. Sequenced input: naive CXCR3+ CD8+ T cells from blood. Subset meaning: CD45RO-CCR7+CD27+CD95- naive CD8+ T cells expressing CXCR3 (TNR3+). CDR3 loop: CASSLAGNEQYF.